One sample yielded the 5 T cell receptor beta chains listed below, sequenced in a study of response to subunit inactivated influenza vaccine. TCRdb re-called the RT-PCR reads through MiXCR, storing one row per CDR3 protein. The sample includes 550,000 to 600,000 distinct CDR3 sequences, 12% of them seen just once. Sequenced here: PBMCs from blood, sampled on the day of vaccination. Receptors originate from a man aged 45-65 years who received an inactivated influenza vaccine.

This clonotype was observed at least ten times. The CDR3 reads CASSPGLLNIQYF. The CDR3 DNA follows: TGCGCCAGCAGCCCGGGACTGCTAAACATTCAGTACTTC. This chain uses TRBV5-1 with TRBJ2-4, with D possibly matching TRBD2 (6 bases). Trimming left V 4 bases short and J 6 bases short, with 11 bases between. This CDR3 is built from 13 residues. Germline lookup yields CDR1 SGHRS and CDR2 YFSETQ.

The V call is TRBV4-3, the J call TRBJ2-7; D assignment may be TRBD1 or TRBD2 (5 bases each). Germline CDR1 is LGHNA and CDR2 is YSLEER. V lost 0 bases to trimming and J lost 2 bases, with 11 bases between them. The CDR3 is made up of 15 amino acids. CDR3 nucleotide sequence: TGCGCCAGCAGCCAAGATTGGGACGAAACCTACGAGCAGTACTTC. Its protein product is CASSQDWDETYEQYF.

Ten or more counts support this clonotype. The chain employs TRBV12-3 or TRBV12-4 and TRBJ2-1; the match to TRBD1 covers 9 bases. V lost 10 bases, J lost 8 bases, and 12 bases stayed unmatched. The CDR3 has 14 residues. The CDR3 spells CATRFGTGHHEQFF. CDR3 nucleotides: TGTGCCACTCGTTTCGGGACAGGGCACCATGAGCAGTTCTTC.

This clonotype was seen more than once but under ten times. V and J are TRBV7-9 and TRBJ1-5; D gene unclear. This CDR3 contains 15 residues. Germline values: CDR1 SEHNR, CDR2 FQNEAQ (reference sequence). Trimming shortened V by 4 bases and J by 1 base, and 11 bases separated the two germline ends. The CDR3: CASSSYKGSNQPQHF. The CDR3 DNA sequence: TGTGCCAGCAGCTCATACAAAGGGAGCAATCAGCCCCAGCATTTT.

This clonotype came up a few times. The V gene is TRBV5-1, the J gene TRBJ2-3; TRBD1 matches at 9 bases. The J segment lost 6 bases and the V segment lost 3 bases, leaving 8 bases of the junction unmatched. Germline CDR1 and CDR2: SGHRS and YFSETQ. CDR3 size: 15 residues. As DNA, the CDR3 is TGCGCCAGCAGCTCTCAAACAGGGGGCGCGGATACGCAGTATTTT. This codes for CASSSQTGGADTQYF.